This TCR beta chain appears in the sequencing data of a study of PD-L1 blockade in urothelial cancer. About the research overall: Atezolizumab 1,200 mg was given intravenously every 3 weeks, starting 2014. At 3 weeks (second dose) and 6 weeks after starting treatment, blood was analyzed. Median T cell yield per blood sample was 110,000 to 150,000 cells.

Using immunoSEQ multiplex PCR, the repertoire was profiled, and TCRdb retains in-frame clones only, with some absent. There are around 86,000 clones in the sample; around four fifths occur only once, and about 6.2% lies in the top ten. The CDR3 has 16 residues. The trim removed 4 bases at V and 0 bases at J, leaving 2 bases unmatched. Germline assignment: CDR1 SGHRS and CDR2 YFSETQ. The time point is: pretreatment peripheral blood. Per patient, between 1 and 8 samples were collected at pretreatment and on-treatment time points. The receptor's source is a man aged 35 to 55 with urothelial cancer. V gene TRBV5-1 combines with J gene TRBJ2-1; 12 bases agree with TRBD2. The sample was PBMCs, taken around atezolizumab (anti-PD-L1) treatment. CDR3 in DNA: TGCGCCAGCAGCGCGACTAGCGGGAGCTCCTACAATGAGCAGTTCTTC. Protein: CASSATSGSSYNEQFF.